The T cell receptor (beta chain) described here comes from a study of vaccination effects on CD4 cells after COVID-19. Clones were read by immunoSEQ multiplex PCR, and TCRdb kept only the in-frame ones, dropping some. The data hold roughly 30,000 clones, with 55% to 85% observed a single time. Antigen-specific CD4+ T cells were first expanded with viral peptide pools by the ViraFEST assay and only then sequenced. Around day 10 of culture, CD4+ T cells were separated out. As their vaccination, participants received two doses of either BNT162b2 or mRNA-1273. This clone was recorded a few times. The target antigen is unknown. Specimen: CD4+ T cells from PBMCs cultured with HCoV-NL63 spike peptides, collected after COVID-19 vaccination. The source is a human donor who received a COVID-19 vaccine.

The CDR3 sequence: CASSPGGTANYGYTF. The CDR3 region has the DNA TGTGCCAGCAGCCCTGGGGGGACTGCCAACTATGGCTACACCTTC. This rearrangement joins TRBV5-4 to TRBJ1-2; possible D gene TRBD1, 5 bases. V was cut by 4 bases and J by 2 bases, with 15 bases left in between. Per germline, CDR1 SGHNT and CDR2 YYREEE (reference sequence). This CDR3 comprises 15 residues. Looking up the rest from reference TRBV5-4 and TRBJ1-2 gives the full variable domain: ETGVTQSPTHLIKTRGQQVTLRCSSQSGHNTVSWYQQALGQGPQFIFQYYREEENGRGNFPPRFSGLQFPNYSSELNVNALELDDSALYLCASSPGGTANYGYTFGSGTRLTVV.